This T cell receptor (beta chain) was captured by sequencing in a study of cytomegalovirus exposure and HLA in healthy donors. Study context: Findings of an earlier analysis included roughly 120 million unique TCR beta sequences from 180 million or so T cells. Study-level findings and limits: A few of the chains that were CMV-associated were confirmed in vitro to be specific for CMV antigens. Differences between HLA loci emerged in a later analysis of TCR association rates, with DRB1 most and HLA-C fewest.

Concerning this clone: As yet, its antigen is unknown.

The PCR contained 60 Vbeta and 13 Jbeta primers. The method was immunoSEQ multiplex PCR; TCRdb's version includes in-frame clones alone and lacks a portion of them. The table lists about 150,000 clones, around four fifths of them singletons. The sample was PBMCs. The TCR originated in a male donor in good health and CMV-seronegative.

The CDR3 here is CASSEIRDSYEQYF. The CDR3 DNA reads as TGTGCCAGCAGTGAAATACGGGACAGCTACGAGCAGTACTTC. The chain employs TRBV2 and TRBJ2-7; TRBD1 aligns across 7 bases. There are 14 residues in the CDR3. Germline trimming cut 2 bases from V and 3 bases from J; bases unmatched to any gene: 4. Germline V gene data show CDR1 as SNHLY and CDR2 as FYNNEI.